This T cell receptor (beta chain) was captured by sequencing in a study of regulatory T cells in long-lasting Graves disease. Study findings and constraints: Researchers reported studying only peripheral blood, not thyroid tissue. Public clonotype sharing was higher in persistent than newly diagnosed patients.

Germline values: CDR1 GTSNPN, CDR2 SVGIG (reference sequence). The V end lost 3 bases, the J end lost 2 bases, and 10 bases lay between the germline ends. There are 13 residues in the CDR3. The time point denotes: persistent/refractory GD, antithyroid drugs over 5 years with positive TRAb. The authors made the TCR library using RNA they extracted from PBMCs. The authors built TCR beta libraries using iRepertoire HTBI primers and Arm-PCR of CDR3 regions. Via MiXCR, TCRdb re-called the multiplex PCR reads, giving one row per CDR3 protein. The sample carries a few hundred thousand distinct CDR3 sequences, roughly a fifth recorded once. This clonotype has a count of ten or more. The antigen is not known.

J is TRBJ1-1 and V is TRBV30, with D possibly TRBD1 on 6 matching bases. The sequence derives from a female donor with Graves disease. Sequenced here: peripheral blood mononuclear cells (PBMCs), sampled when the disease was refractory, from a patient treated with antithyroid drugs. CDR3: CAWSRTDNTEAFF. CDR3 sequence (DNA): TGTGCCTGGAGCCGGACAGATAACACTGAAGCTTTCTTT.